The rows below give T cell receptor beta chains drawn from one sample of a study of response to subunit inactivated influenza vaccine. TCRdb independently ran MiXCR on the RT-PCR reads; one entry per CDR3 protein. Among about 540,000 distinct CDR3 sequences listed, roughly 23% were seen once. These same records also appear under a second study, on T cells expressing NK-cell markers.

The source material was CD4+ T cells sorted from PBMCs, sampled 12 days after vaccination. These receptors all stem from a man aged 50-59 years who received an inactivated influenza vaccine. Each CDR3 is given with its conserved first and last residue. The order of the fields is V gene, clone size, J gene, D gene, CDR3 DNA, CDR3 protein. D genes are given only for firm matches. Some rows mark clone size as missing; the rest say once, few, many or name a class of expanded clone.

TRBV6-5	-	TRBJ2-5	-	TGTGCCAGCAGTTACTCGACTAGTAGAGAGACCCAGTACTTC	CASSYSTSRETQYF
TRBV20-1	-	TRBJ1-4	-	TGCAGTGCTAGGGGAGTTAATGAAAAACTGTTTTTT	CSARGVNEKLFF
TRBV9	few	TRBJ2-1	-	TGTGCCAGCAGCGTAGGAGAGATCTACAATGAGCAGTTCTTC	CASSVGEIYNEQFF
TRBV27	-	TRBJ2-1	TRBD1	TGTGCCAGCAGTTTTTTGGGACAGGTGGCGAAAAGTGTAACTCGTGAGCAGTTCTTC	CASSFLGQVAKSVTREQFF
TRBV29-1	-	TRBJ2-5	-	TGCAGCGTTGAGGGACAAGAGACCCAGTACTTC	CSVEGQETQYF
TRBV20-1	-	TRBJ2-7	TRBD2	TGCAGTGCTAGAGATCTTAGAAAACTAGCGGGGGCCTACGAGCAGTACTTC	CSARDLRKLAGAYEQYF
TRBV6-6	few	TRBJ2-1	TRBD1	TGTGCCAGCTACGGGACAGGGGGGAATGAGCAGTTCTTC	CASYGTGGNEQFF
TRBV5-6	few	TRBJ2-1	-	TGTGCCAGCAGCAGTGGACTGTCGAGCTCCTACAATGAGCAGTTCTTC	CASSSGLSSSYNEQFF
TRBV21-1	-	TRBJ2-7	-	TGTGCCACCTGCACTAGATACGCCTACGAGCAGTACTTC	CATCTRYAYEQYF
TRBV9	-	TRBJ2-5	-	TGTGCCAGCAGCACCCGACAGGGAGGGCAAGAGACCCAGTACTTC	CASSTRQGGQETQYF
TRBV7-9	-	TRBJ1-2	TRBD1	TGTGCCAGCAGCTTACGGGACAGGGGCCTCTATGGCTACACCTTC	CASSLRDRGLYGYTF
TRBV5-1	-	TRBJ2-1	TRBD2	TGCGCCAGCAGCTTGTTGAGTCTAGCGGGGAACAATGAGCAGTTCTTC	CASSLLSLAGNNEQFF
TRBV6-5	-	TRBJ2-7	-	TGTGCCAGCAGTTACTCGGCGGGACAGACCTACGAGCAGTACTTC	CASSYSAGQTYEQYF
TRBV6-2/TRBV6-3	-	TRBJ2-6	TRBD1	TGTGCCAGCAGCCCCGACAGGGGGACTGGGGCCAACGTCCTGACTTTC	CASSPDRGTGANVLTF
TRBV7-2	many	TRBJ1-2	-	TGTGCCAGCAGCATTACCGACCAGGGCTATGGCTACACCTTC	CASSITDQGYGYTF
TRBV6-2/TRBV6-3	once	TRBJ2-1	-	TGTGCCAGCAGTCAAATCGGGCTAGCGCACTACAATGAGCAGTTCTTC	CASSQIGLAHYNEQFF
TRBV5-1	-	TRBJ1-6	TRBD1	TGCGCCAGCAGCCCCGGGACAGGGGACAATTCACCCCTCCACTTT	CASSPGTGDNSPLHF
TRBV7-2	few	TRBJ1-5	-	TGTGCCAGCAGCTTAGGACGGGTTAGCAATCAGCCCCAGCATTTT	CASSLGRVSNQPQHF
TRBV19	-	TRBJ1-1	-	TGTGCCAGTACAATCCACATGAACACTGAAGCTTTCTTT	CASTIHMNTEAFF
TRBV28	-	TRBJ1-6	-	TGTGCCAGCAGGCCTGAGGACAGTGCCAATTCACCCCTCCACTTT	CASRPEDSANSPLHF
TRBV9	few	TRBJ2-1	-	TGTGCCAGCAGCGTAGGTGGGGCCCCCTCCTACAATGAGCAGTTCTTC	CASSVGGAPSYNEQFF
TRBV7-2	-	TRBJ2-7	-	TGTGCCAGCAGCTTAGAAAAAGGGTACGAGCAGTACTTC	CASSLEKGYEQYF
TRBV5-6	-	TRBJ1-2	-	TGTGCCAGCAGCTTGGTAAGCCAAGAGTATGGCTACACCTTC	CASSLVSQEYGYTF
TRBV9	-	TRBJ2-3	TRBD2	TGTGCCAGCAGCTTTCGACTAGCTACTAGCACAGATACGCAGTATTTT	CASSFRLATSTDTQYF
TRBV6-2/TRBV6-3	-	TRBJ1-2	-	TGTGCCAGCAGTTACAAGGGGAACGTTGGCTACACCTTC	CASSYKGNVGYTF
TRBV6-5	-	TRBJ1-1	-	TGTGCCAGCATGGGGTACACTGAAGCTTTCTTT	CASMGYTEAFF
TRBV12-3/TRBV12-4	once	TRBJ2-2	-	TGTGCCAGCAGTTTACTGGGGACGAACACCGGGGAGCTGTTTTTT	CASSLLGTNTGELFF
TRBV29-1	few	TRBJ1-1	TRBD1	TGCAGCGTGGGACAGGGCGGAACTGAAGCTTTCTTT	CSVGQGGTEAFF
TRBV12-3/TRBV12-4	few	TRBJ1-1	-	TGTGCCAGCAGTTTAAGAAAAGGACGCACTGAAGCTTTCTTT	CASSLRKGRTEAFF
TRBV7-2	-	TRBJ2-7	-	TGTGCCAGCAGCTTGAGATCGGGACAAGGGATCTACGAGCAGTACTTC	CASSLRSGQGIYEQYF
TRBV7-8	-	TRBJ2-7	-	TGTGCCAGCAGCTGGGGGCATCAGAAGTCAATCGAGCAGTACTTC	CASSWGHQKSIEQYF